The text below deals with one TCR beta chain. After removal of 3 bases from V and 6 bases from J, the junction contained 12 bases not matched to a gene. Germline V CDR1 and CDR2: DFQATT, SNEGSKA (reference sequence). The CDR3 has 15 residues. This entry is derived from a study of identical twins. TCRdb analysed the 5' RACE reads with MiXCR anew, one entry per CDR3 protein. The sample shows a few hundred thousand distinct CDR3 sequences, roughly 8.7% of them seen only once. The sample was also reused in another study, on yellow fever vaccine responses in identical twins.

The sequence came from a woman under 30 in good health. Material: CD8+ T cells sorted from blood. The rearrangement uses TRBV20-1 and TRBJ2-7; TRBD2 matches at 9 bases. CDR3 amino acids: CSARWGPGLAGEQYF. Written as DNA, the CDR3 is TGCAGTGCTAGGTGGGGACCGGGACTAGCAGGCGAGCAGTACTTC.